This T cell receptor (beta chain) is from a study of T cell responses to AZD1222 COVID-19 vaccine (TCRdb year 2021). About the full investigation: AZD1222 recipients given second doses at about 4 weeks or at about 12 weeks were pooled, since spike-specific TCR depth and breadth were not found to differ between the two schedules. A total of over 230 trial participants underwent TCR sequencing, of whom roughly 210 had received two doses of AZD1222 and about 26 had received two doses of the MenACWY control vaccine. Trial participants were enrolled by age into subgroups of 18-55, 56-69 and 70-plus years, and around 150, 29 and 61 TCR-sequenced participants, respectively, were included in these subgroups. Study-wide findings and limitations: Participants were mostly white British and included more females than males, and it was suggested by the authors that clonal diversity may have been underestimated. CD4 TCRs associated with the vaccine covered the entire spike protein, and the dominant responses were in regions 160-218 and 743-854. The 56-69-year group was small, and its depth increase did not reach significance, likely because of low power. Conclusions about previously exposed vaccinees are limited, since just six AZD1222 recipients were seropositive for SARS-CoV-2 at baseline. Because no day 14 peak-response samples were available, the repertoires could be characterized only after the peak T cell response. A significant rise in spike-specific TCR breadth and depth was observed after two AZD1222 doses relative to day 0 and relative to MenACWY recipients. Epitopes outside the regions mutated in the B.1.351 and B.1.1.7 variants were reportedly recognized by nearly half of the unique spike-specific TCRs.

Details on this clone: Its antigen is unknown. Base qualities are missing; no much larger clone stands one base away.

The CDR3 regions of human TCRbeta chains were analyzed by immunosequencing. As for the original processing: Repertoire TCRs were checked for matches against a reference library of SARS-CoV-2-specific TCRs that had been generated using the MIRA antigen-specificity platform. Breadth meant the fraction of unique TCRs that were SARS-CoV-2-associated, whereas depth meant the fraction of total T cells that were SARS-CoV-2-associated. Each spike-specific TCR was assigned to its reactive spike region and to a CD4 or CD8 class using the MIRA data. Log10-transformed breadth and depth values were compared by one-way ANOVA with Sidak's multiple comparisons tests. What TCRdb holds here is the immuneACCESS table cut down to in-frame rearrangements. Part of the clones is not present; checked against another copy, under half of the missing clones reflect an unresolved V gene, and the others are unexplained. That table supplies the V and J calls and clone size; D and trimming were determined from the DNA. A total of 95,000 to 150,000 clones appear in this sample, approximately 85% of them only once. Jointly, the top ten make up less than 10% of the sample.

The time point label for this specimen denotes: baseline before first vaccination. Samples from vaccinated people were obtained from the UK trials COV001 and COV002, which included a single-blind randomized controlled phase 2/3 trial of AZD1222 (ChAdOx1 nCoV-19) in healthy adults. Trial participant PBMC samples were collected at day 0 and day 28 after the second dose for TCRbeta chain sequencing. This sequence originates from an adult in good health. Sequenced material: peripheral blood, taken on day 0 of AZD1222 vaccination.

DNA sequence: TGTGCCAGCAGCTTGGTGCTAGCGGGAAGTTCCTACAATGAGCAGTTCTTC. This translates into CASSLVLAGSSYNEQFF. The chain is made from TRBV5-8 and TRBJ2-1; TRBD2 matches 9 bases in the middle. In the germline V gene, CDR1 corresponds to SGHTS and CDR2 to YDEGEE. Clipping removes 0 bases from V and 1 base from J, with 5 as the unmatched junction base count. Counted from cysteine to phenylalanine, this CDR3 has 17 amino acids. Here the CDR3 DNA is all that survives: 51 bases in frame from base 1.